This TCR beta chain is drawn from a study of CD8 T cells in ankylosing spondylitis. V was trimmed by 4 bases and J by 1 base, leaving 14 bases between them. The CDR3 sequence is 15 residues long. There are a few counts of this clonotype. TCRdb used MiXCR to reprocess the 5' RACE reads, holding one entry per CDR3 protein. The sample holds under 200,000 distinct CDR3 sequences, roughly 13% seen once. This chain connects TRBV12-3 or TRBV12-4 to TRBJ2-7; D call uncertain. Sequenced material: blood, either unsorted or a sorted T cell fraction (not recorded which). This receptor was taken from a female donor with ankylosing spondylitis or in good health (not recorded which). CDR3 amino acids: CASSSPGRLSYEQYF. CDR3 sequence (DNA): TGTGCCAGCAGTTCTCCCGGACGGCTATCCTACGAGCAGTACTTC.